The next 25 T cell receptor beta chains were all read from a single sample in a study of CD8 T cells in ankylosing spondylitis. Regarding the study as a whole: Ankylosing spondylitis blood appeared to carry a characteristic TCR beta motif of seven to nine highly homologous variants.

TCRdb ran MiXCR on the 5' RACE reads and lists one entry per CDR3 protein. The sample has 750,000 to 850,000 distinct CDR3 sequences, 10% to 15% seen once; the top ten hold approximately 0.51%. What these receptors recognize is not known. Sequencing input: blood, either unsorted or a sorted T cell fraction (not recorded which). These receptors all come from a male donor with ankylosing spondylitis.

The chain employs TRBV2 and TRBJ1-5, with 8 bases identical to TRBD1. The CDR3 contains 15 residues. Germline V gives CDR1 SNHLY, CDR2 FYNNEI. V gave up 9 bases and J gave up 4 bases; unmatched junction bases: 11. Here the CDR3 DNA reads TGTGCCAGATTTACAAGGGACAGGACTAATCAGCCCCAGCATTTT. This encodes CARFTRDRTNQPQHF. The whole variable domain, filled in from reference TRBV2 and TRBJ1-5, reads EPEVTQTPSHQVTQMGQEVILRCVPISNHLYFYWYRQILGQKVEFLVSFYNNEISEKSEIFDDQFSVERPDGSNFTLKIRSTKLEDSAMYFCARFTRDRTNQPQHFGDGTRLSIL.

CDR3 loop: CASRSGEAPLHF. CDR3 DNA: TGTGCCAGCAGGTCAGGGGAGGCACCCCTCCACTTT. The J gene is TRBJ1-6, the V gene TRBV7-2, with a possible D match to TRBD1 (6 bases). The length of the CDR3 is 12 residues. Trimming took off 6 bases at V and 11 bases at J, with 11 bases between the two ends. Per germline, CDR1 SGHTA and CDR2 FQGNSA. Variable domain in full (rest from reference TRBV7-2 and TRBJ1-6): GAGVSQSPSNKVTEKGKDVELRCDPISGHTALYWYRQSLGQGLEFLIYFQGNSAPDKSGLPSDRFSAERTGGSVSTLTIQRTQQEDSAVYLCASRSGEAPLHFGNGTRLTVT.

This clonotype was observed a single time. The rearrangement links TRBV10-3 to TRBJ1-6, with 9 bases matching TRBD1. Per the germline V gene, CDR1 is ENHRY and CDR2 is SYGVKD. V was clipped by 5 bases and J by 3 bases; unmatched bases: 2. This CDR3 comprises 15 residues. The CDR3 here is CAISMDRGYNSPLHF. In nucleotides, the CDR3 is TGTGCCATCAGTATGGACAGGGGCTATAATTCACCCCTCCACTTT.

The chain joins TRBV12-3 or TRBV12-4 to TRBJ1-2; 9 bases map to TRBD1. This CDR3 is 16 amino acids long. J lost 1 base, V lost 3 bases, and 6 bases had no gene match. The DNA for the CDR3 is TGTGCCAGCAGTTTGGACAGGGGCCGGGGTAACTATGGCTACACCTTC. It encodes CASSLDRGRGNYGYTF.

This clonotype appeared a few times. This chain links TRBV7-6 with TRBJ2-7; 10 bases line up with TRBD2. Germline V gives CDR1 SGHVS, CDR2 FNYEAQ. CDR3 length: 19 residues. V was clipped by 5 bases and J by 4 bases; unmatched bases: 20. The CDR3 bases are TGTGCCAGCAGCCTAAGAGGGGCTGCTAGCGGGGGCCTAGAGTACGAGCAGTACTTC. Its protein product is CASSLRGAASGGLEYEQYF.

This clonotype was seen only a few times. This chain links TRBV5-5 with TRBJ1-1, with D tentatively TRBD1 (5 bases). The CDR3 spans 15 residues. Trimming removed 1 base at V and 0 bases at J, with 10 bases between. In germline, CDR1 is SGHKS, CDR2 YYEKEE (reference sequence). DNA for the CDR3: TGTGCCAGCAGCTTGCTGAGGGGCTTGAACACTGAAGCTTTCTTT. This encodes CASSLLRGLNTEAFF.

This clonotype was seen just once. A much bigger clone sits one base away, suggesting this may be a read error. The V and J genes are TRBV7-2 and TRBJ2-1, with 8 bases identical to TRBD2. Germline values: CDR1 SGHTA, CDR2 FQGNSA. Germline trimming cut 5 bases from V and 4 bases from J; bases unmatched to any gene: 7. This CDR3 is built from 15 residues. CDR3 protein: CASSDIAGRYNEQFF. As DNA, the CDR3 is TGTGCCAGCAGCGACATAGCGGGAAGGTACAATGAGCAGTTCTTC.

The chain recombines TRBV6-5 with TRBJ2-7, with D tentatively TRBD1 (5 bases). Trimming cost V 0 bases and J 3 bases, with 9 bases left between them. The CDR3 totals 14 residues. CDR1 is MNHEY, CDR2 SVGAGI, per germline. In DNA, the CDR3 is TGTGCCAGCAGTTACTCCTCAGGGTTCTACGAGCAGTACTTC. Translating it yields CASSYSSGFYEQYF.

This clonotype was observed a few times. The gene calls are TRBV20-1 and TRBJ1-2, with D perhaps TRBD1 (6 bases). The CDR3 length is 15 residues. Germline CDR1 is DFQATT and CDR2 is SNEGSKA (reference sequence). V was cut by 5 bases and J by 6 bases, with 22 bases left in between. CDR3 in DNA: TGCAGTGCTTCAGAATACGGACAGTACGGCCATGGCTACACCTTC. It specifies CSASEYGQYGHGYTF.

This clonotype was detected only a few times. The chain has TRBV12-3 or TRBV12-4 and TRBJ2-1; maybe TRBD2 (6 bases). The CDR3 loop spans 15 amino acids. Trimming left V 4 bases short and J 8 bases short, with 18 bases between. CDR3 in DNA: TGTGCCAGCAGTTACCGGGACTCCGCTCGTCATGAGCAGTTCTTC. Encoded protein: CASSYRDSARHEQFF.

The rearrangement uses TRBV5-1 and TRBJ2-3, with a tentative D call TRBD2 (5 bases). The CDR3 spans 15 residues. Deletions cut 0 bases from V and 6 bases from J, with 14 bases between. Germline CDR1 SGHRS, CDR2 YFSETQ. This chain's CDR3 is CASSLARVFTDTQYF. The CDR3 DNA follows: TGCGCCAGCAGCTTGGCGAGGGTTTTCACGGATACGCAGTATTTT. The full variable domain, with the rest looked up from reference TRBV5-1 and TRBJ2-3, is KAGVTQTPRYLIKTRGQQVTLSCSPISGHRSVSWYQQTPGQGLQFLFEYFSETQRNKGNFPGRFSGRQFSNSRSEMNVSTLELGDSALYLCASSLARVFTDTQYFGPGTRLTVL.

This clonotype showed up just a few times. The chain is built from TRBV7-2 and TRBJ2-7; a weak D match, TRBD2 (5 bases). This CDR3 contains 15 residues. The V end was cut by 1 base, the J end by 3 bases, with 13 bases between. CDR1 is SGHTA, CDR2 FQGNSA, per germline. CDR3 residues: CASSLDLWGDYEQYF. The CDR3 region has the DNA TGTGCCAGCAGCTTAGATTTATGGGGAGACTACGAGCAGTACTTC. Filled out from reference TRBV7-2 and TRBJ2-7, the complete variable domain reads GAGVSQSPSNKVTEKGKDVELRCDPISGHTALYWYRQSLGQGLEFLIYFQGNSAPDKSGLPSDRFSAERTGGSVSTLTIQRTQQEDSAVYLCASSLDLWGDYEQYFGPGTRLTVT.

This rearrangement joins TRBV15 to TRBJ1-6; 7 nucleotides align to TRBD1. Unmatched junction bases numbered 10, after V lost 1 base and J lost 4 bases. This CDR3 region has 18 residues. Germline V lookup: CDR1 LNHNV, CDR2 YYDKDF (reference sequence). This chain's CDR3 is CATSRGTPTGQYNSPLHF. The CDR3 DNA is TGTGCCACCAGCAGAGGGACCCCTACGGGACAGTATAATTCACCCCTCCACTTT.

The CDR3 spells CASSSYRTGELFF. In DNA form, the CDR3 reads TGCGCCAGCAGCTCGTACAGAACCGGGGAGCTGTTTTTT. V is TRBV5-1 and J is TRBJ2-2; D gene ambiguous. Trimming took off 3 bases at V and 5 bases at J, with 8 bases between the two ends. Germline V CDR1 and CDR2: SGHRS, YFSETQ. The CDR3 has 13 amino acids.

The sample holds many counts of this clonotype. The V and J genes are TRBV5-1 and TRBJ2-1, with a possible D match to TRBD1 (5 bases). The germline V gene has CDR1 SGHRS and CDR2 YFSETQ. The CDR3 consists of 15 residues. Trimming removed 4 bases at V and 2 bases at J, with 13 bases between. This CDR3 reads CASSAGASPYNEQFF. The DNA of the CDR3 is TGCGCCAGCAGCGCTGGGGCATCCCCCTACAATGAGCAGTTCTTC.

This clonotype was seen many times. The CDR3 bases are TGTGCCAGCAGCTACCTAGCGGGGGCCAACAATGAGCAGTTCTTC. This codes for CASSYLAGANNEQFF. The chain combines TRBV7-3 with TRBJ2-1; 10 bases match TRBD2. CDR3 length: 15 amino acids. Germline V gene lookup returns CDR1 SGHTA and CDR2 FQGTGA. Unmatched junction bases numbered 5, after V lost 4 bases and J lost 5 bases.

The rearrangement links TRBV4-3 to TRBJ2-5; tentative D call: TRBD1 (6 bases). The CDR3 runs to 16 residues. Trimming took 0 bases from V and 2 from J, leaving 13 bases between them. CDR1 and CDR2 from the germline V gene are LGHNA and YSLEER. Written as DNA, the CDR3 is TGCGCCAGCAGCCAAGAATGGCCTGGACAGCAAGAGACCCAGTACTTC. Translating it yields CASSQEWPGQQETQYF.

The V and J genes are TRBV29-1 and TRBJ1-1; TRBD1 might be the D (5 bases). The V end was cut by 7 bases, the J end by 0 bases, with 12 bases between. Germline lookup yields CDR1 SQVTM and CDR2 ANQGSEA. The CDR3 spans 13 residues. The CDR3 loop reads CSAIEGLNTEAFF. In nucleotides, the CDR3 is TGCAGCGCGATCGAGGGGCTGAACACTGAAGCTTTCTTT.

This clonotype appeared many times. This chain uses TRBV4-2 with TRBJ2-1, with 10 bases lining up with TRBD2. Per the germline V gene, CDR1 is LGHNA and CDR2 is YNFKEQ. This CDR3 comprises 15 residues. The trim removed 1 base at V and 6 bases at J, leaving 3 bases unmatched. CDR3 amino acids: CASSQGSGRANEQFF. The CDR3 DNA reads as TGTGCCAGCAGCCAAGGAAGCGGGAGGGCCAATGAGCAGTTCTTC.

The chain uses TRBV20-1 and TRBJ1-4; TRBD1 is a possible D gene (6 bases). The CDR3 has 13 residues. The germline V and J ends were trimmed by 7 bases and 10 bases, with 19 bases remaining between them. CDR1 is DFQATT, CDR2 SNEGSKA, per germline (reference sequence). Here the CDR3 reads CSVYGGIPRKLFF. The CDR3 coding sequence is TGCAGTGTCTACGGGGGCATTCCAAGAAAACTGTTTTTT.

The chain couples TRBV10-3 to TRBJ2-2, with a weak D call TRBD1 (5 bases). Trimming removed 0 bases at V and 9 bases at J, with 8 bases between. The CDR3 is 13 amino acids. From germline, CDR1 is ENHRY and CDR2 SYGVKD. CDR3 residues: CAISESGQRELFF. The CDR3 DNA is TGTGCCATCAGTGAGTCCGGACAACGGGAGCTGTTTTTT.

This clonotype was seen a few times. This rearrangement joins TRBV7-8 to TRBJ1-2; 9 nucleotides line up with TRBD1. The V segment lost 5 bases and the J segment 8 bases; nucleotides outside the gene matches: 6. The germline V gene encodes CDR1 SGHVS and CDR2 FQNEAQ. CDR3 length: 13 residues. The CDR3 is CASSGPDRGGYTF. In DNA, the CDR3 is TGTGCCAGCAGCGGGCCAGACAGGGGGGGCTACACCTTC.

The V and J genes are TRBV12-3 or TRBV12-4 and TRBJ1-2; TRBD1 agrees at 9 bases. CDR3 length equals 16 residues. Trimming removed 5 bases from V and 3 bases from J; junction bases left unmatched: 10. CDR3 nucleotide sequence: TGTGCCAGCAGTCGCGCCGGGACAGGGAGTGACTATGGCTACACCTTC. This encodes CASSRAGTGSDYGYTF.

This clonotype was found a few times. The chain links TRBV6-6 to TRBJ2-1, with D unclear. Germline V gene lookup returns CDR1 MNHNY and CDR2 SVGAGI (reference sequence). V lost 8 bases and J lost 9, with 11 bases in between. The CDR3 sequence is 11 residues long. The CDR3 loop is CASAGPPEQFF. DNA of the CDR3: TGTGCCAGCGCCGGGCCCCCTGAGCAGTTCTTC.

This clonotype was observed a handful of times. This chain links TRBV6-2 or TRBV6-3 with TRBJ2-2; the match to TRBD1 covers 8 bases. The V and J ends lost 2 bases and 4 bases, in that order; junction bases with no gene match: 6. Germline V gene lookup returns CDR1 MNHEY and CDR2 SVGEGT. This CDR3 spans 16 amino acids. DNA for the CDR3: TGTGCCAGCAGTTACCTTGGACAGGGCGGCACCGGGGAGCTGTTTTTT. This encodes CASSYLGQGGTGELFF.